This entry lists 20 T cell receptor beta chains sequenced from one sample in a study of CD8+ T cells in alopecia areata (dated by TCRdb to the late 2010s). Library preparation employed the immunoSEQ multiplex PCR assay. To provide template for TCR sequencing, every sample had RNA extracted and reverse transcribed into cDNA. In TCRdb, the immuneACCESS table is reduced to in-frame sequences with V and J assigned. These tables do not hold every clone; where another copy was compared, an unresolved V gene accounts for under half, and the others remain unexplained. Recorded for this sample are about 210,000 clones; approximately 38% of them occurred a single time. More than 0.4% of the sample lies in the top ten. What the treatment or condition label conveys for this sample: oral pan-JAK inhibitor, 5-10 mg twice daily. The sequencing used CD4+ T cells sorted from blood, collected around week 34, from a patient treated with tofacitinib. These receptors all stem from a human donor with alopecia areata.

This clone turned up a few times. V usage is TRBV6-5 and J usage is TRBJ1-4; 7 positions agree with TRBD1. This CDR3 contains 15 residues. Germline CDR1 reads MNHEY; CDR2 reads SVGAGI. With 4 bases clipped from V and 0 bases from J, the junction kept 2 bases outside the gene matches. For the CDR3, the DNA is TGTGCCAGCAGTTCCCAGGGGGCAACTAATGAAAAACTGTTTTTT. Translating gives CASSSQGATNEKLFF.

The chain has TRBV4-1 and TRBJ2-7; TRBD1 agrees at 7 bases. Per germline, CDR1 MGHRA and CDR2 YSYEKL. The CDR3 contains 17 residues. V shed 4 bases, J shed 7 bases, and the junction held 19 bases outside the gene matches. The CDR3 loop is CASSRPPGQARLGEQYF. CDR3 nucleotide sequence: TGCGCCAGCAGCCGACCCCCCGGACAGGCTAGGCTAGGGGAGCAGTACTTC.

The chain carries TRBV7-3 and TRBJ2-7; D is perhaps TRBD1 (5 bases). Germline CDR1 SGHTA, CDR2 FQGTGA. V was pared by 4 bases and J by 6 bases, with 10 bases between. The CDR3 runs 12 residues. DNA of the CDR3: TGTGCCAGCAGCTCGCAGGGCGGCGAGCAGTACTTC. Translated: CASSSQGGEQYF.

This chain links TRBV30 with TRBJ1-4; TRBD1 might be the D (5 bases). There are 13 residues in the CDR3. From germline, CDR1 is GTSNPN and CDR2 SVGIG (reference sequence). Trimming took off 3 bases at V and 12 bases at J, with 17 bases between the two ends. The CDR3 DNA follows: TGTGCCTGGAGGGGACCGTTTCGAATACAACTGTTTTTT. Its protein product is CAWRGPFRIQLFF. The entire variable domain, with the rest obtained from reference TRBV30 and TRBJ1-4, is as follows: SQTIHQWPATLVQPVGSPLSLECTVEGTSNPNLYWYRQAAGRGLQLLFYSVGIGQISSEVPQNLSASRPQDRQFILSSKKLLLSDSGFYLCAWRGPFRIQLFFGSGTQLSVL.

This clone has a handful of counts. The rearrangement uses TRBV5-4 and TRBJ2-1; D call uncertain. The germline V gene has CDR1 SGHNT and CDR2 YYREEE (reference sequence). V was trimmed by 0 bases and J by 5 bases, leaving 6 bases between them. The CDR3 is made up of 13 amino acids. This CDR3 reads CASSLAGHNEQFF. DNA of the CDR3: TGTGCCAGCAGCTTGGCAGGTCACAATGAGCAGTTCTTC.

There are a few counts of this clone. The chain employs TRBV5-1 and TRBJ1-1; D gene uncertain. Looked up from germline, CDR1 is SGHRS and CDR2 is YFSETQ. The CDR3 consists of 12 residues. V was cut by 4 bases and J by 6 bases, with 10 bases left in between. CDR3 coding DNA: TGCGCCAGCAGCCAGGACGGTCCTGAAGCTTTCTTT. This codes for CASSQDGPEAFF.

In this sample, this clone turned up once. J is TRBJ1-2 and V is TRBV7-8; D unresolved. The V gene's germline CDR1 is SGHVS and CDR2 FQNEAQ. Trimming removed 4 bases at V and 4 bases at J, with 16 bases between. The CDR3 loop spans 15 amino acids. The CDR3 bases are TGTGCCAGCAGCTCCTCCCTCGGACGGGTCTATGGCTACACCTTC. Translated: CASSSSLGRVYGYTF.

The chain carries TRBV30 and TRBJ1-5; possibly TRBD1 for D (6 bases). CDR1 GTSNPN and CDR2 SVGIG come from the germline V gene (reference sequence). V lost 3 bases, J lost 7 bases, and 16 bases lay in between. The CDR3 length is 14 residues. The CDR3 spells CAWSTSGVRQPQHF. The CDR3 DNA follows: TGTGCCTGGAGCACCTCAGGGGTAAGGCAGCCCCAGCATTTT. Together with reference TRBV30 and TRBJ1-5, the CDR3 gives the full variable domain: SQTIHQWPATLVQPVGSPLSLECTVEGTSNPNLYWYRQAAGRGLQLLFYSVGIGQISSEVPQNLSASRPQDRQFILSSKKLLLSDSGFYLCAWSTSGVRQPQHFGDGTRLSIL.

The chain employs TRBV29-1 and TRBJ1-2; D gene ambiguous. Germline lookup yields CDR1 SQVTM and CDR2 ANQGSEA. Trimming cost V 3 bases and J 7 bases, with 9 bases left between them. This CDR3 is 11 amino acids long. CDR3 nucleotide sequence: TGCAGCGTTGAGTCGGGCGGTGGCTACACCTTC. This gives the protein CSVESGGGYTF. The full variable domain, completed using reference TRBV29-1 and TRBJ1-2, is SAVISQKPSRDICQRGTSLTIQCQVDSQVTMMFWYRQQPGQSLTLIATANQGSEATYESGFVIDKFPISRPNLTFSTLTVSNMSPEDSSIYLCSVESGGGYTFGSGTRLTVV.

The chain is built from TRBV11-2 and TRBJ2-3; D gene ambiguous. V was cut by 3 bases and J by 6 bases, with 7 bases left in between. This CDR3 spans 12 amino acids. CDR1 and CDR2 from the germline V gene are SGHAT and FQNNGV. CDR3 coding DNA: TGTGCCAGCAGCTTTTACGGTGATACGCAGTATTTT. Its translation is CASSFYGDTQYF.

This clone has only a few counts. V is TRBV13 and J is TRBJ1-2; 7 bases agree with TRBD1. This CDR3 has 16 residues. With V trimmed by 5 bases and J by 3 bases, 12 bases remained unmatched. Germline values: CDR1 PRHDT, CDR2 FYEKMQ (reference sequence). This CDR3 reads CASSPPRQGWDYGYTF. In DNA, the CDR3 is TGTGCCAGCAGCCCCCCCCGACAGGGCTGGGACTATGGCTACACCTTC.

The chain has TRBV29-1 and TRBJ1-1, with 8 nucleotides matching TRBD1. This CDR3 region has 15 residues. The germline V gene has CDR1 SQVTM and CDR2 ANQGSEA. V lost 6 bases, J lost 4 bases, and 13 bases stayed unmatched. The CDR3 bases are TGCAGCGTGGCCGGCCATACAGGGGGAAGCACTGAAGCTTTCTTT. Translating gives CSVAGHTGGSTEAFF.

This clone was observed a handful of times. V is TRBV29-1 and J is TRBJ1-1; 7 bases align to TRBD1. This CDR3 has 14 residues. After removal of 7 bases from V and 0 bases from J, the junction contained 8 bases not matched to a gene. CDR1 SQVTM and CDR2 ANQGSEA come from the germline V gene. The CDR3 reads CSGKGTDLNTEAFF. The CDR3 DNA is TGCAGCGGGAAGGGGACAGATCTGAACACTGAAGCTTTCTTT.

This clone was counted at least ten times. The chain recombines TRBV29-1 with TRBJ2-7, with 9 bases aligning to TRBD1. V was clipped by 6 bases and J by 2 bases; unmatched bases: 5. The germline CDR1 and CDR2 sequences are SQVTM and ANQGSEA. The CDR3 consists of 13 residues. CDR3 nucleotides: TGCAGCGTCGATGGGACAGGGCCCTACGAGCAGTACTTC. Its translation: CSVDGTGPYEQYF.

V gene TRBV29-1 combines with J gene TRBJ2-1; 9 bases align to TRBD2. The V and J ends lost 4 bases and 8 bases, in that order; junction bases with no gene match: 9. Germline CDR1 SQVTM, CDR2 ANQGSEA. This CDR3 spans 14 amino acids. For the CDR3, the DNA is TGCAGCGTTGTCACTAGCGGGCCCCTAGATGAGCAGTTCTTC. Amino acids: CSVVTSGPLDEQFF.

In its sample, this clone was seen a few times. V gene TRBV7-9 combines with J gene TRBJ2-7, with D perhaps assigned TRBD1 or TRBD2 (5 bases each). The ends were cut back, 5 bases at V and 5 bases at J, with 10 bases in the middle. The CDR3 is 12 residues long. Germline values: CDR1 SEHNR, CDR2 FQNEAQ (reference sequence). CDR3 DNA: TGTGCCAGCAGCGGACTGGGGGACGAGCAGTACTTC. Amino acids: CASSGLGDEQYF.

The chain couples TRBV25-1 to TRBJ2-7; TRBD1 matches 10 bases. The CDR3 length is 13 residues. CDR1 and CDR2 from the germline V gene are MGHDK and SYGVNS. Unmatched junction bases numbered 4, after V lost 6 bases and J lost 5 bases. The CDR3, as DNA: TGTGCCAGCAGCCGGGACAGGGGTAACGAGCAGTACTTC. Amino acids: CASSRDRGNEQYF.

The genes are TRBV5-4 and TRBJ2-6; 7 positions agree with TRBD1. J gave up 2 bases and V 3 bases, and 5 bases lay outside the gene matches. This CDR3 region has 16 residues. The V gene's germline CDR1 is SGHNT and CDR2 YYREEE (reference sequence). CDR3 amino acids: CASSSSGTAGANVLTF. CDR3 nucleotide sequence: TGTGCCAGCAGCTCGTCCGGGACAGCTGGGGCCAACGTCCTGACTTTC.

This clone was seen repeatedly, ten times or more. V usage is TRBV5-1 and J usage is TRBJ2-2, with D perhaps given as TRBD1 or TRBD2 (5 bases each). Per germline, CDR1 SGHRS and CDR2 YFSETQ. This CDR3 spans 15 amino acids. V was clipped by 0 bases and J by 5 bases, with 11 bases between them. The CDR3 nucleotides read TGCGCCAGCAGCTTGGCAGGGAGTCAGACCGGGGAGCTGTTTTTT. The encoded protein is CASSLAGSQTGELFF.

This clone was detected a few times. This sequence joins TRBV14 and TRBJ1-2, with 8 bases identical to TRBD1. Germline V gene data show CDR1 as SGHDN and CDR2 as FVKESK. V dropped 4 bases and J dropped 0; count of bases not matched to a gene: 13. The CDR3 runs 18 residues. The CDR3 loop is CASSPLTGANHPNYGYTF. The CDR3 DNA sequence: TGTGCCAGCAGCCCATTGACAGGGGCCAACCATCCTAACTATGGCTACACCTTC.